This T cell receptor beta chain was sequenced in a study of cytomegalovirus exposure and HLA in healthy donors. PCR employed 60 Vbeta and 13 Jbeta primers. Assay used: immunoSEQ multiplex PCR; TCRdb lists only in-frame clones, some missing. The profile shows over 100,000 clones, 70% of them singletons. The CDR3 is made up of 14 amino acids. The V gene's germline CDR1 is MNHNY and CDR2 SVGAGI (reference sequence). J was trimmed by 6 bases and V by 2 bases; bases with no gene match: 3. This clone was counted a few times. Sample: PBMCs. This receptor was taken from a man aged 25-40 years in good health and CMV-seropositive. The chain joins TRBV6-6 to TRBJ1-4; TRBD1 aligns across 7 bases. Here the CDR3 DNA reads TGTGCCAGCAGTTACGACAGGGCCGATGAAAAACTGTTTTTT. This gives the protein CASSYDRADEKLFF.